The present entry profiles one T cell receptor beta chain with its context. Its antigen is currently not known. The library was obtained by the immunoSEQ multiplex PCR assay. For the multiplex PCR, a mixture combining 60 forward primers for TCR Vbeta segments and 13 reverse primers for TCR Jbeta segments was used. A multiplex PCR assay on genomic DNA amplified the CDR3 region of rearranged TCR beta genes. On the Illumina HiSeq System, the amplified TCR beta libraries were sequenced as 87-base-pair reads. As for the authors' bioinformatics: A later analysis counted around 72 million unique TCR beta chains across the 650 to 700 repertoires, and some 11 million of these chains were shared by at least two donors. Raw reads were error-corrected and collapsed into unique sequences with a nearest-neighbor algorithm that merged closely related sequences to remove PCR and sequencing errors. CDR3 sequences were aligned to IMGT reference sequences to assign V, D and J gene segments. Each retained sequence needed at least a six-nucleotide match to both a V gene segment and a J gene segment. Rearrangements were classified as productive when the CDR3 lacked stop codons and remained in frame with V and J, and all other rearrangements were classified as non-productive. Following IMGT convention, CDR3 was defined as the stretch from the second conserved V-encoded cysteine to the conserved J-encoded phenylalanine. In an earlier analysis of approximately 500 of the donors, sequences lacking an unambiguous match to a single V gene segment were excluded. In an earlier analysis of some 590 of the donors, a V segment was called functional when productive rearrangements were above 56.7%, and segregating when the standard deviation between donors exceeded 5%. A statistical classification framework was built for diagnosing cytomegalovirus status from the catalog of TCR beta chain sequences. In a later analysis, TCR nucleotide sequences were compared against IMGT/GENE-DB human TR gene sequences so that V and J genes could be assigned. Using the TCRdist pipeline, a later analysis assigned CDR3 sequences along with most-parsimonious VDJ recombination scenarios. In a later analysis, every TCR beta chain was defined by the combination of its CDR3 amino acid sequence and its V-gene family, and reads without a unique V-gene family were dropped. A later analysis removed 600 or so highly shared, low-generation-probability nucleotide sequences to deal with suspected cross-contamination and a sequencing artifact. In a later analysis, a clonal expansion index for each public chain was calculated from normalized within-repertoire ranks of inferred template counts. In a later analysis, generation probabilities were computed using a VDJ recombination model fitted to out-of-frame rearrangements, and the results were checked against IGoR. A later analysis scored TCR-TCR, TCR-HLA and TCR-CMV co-occurrence with hypergeometric tests, applying a repertoire-size bias correction to TCR pairs. To estimate false discovery rates, a later analysis permuted the HLA or CMV assignments 20 times. In a later analysis, co-occurring TCRs were grouped using DBSCAN, with TCRdist sequence similarity added in when clustering inside HLA-allele-positive subsets. For co-occurrence clustering, repertoires with fewer than 30,000 or more than 120,000 public chains were excluded, along with a handful of repertoires with anomalous nucleotide sharing. TCRdb took over this immuneACCESS table, retaining in-frame rearrangements with V and J assigned. Such tables are incomplete; in checked studies, under half of the missing clones stem from an unresolved V gene, and the remainder is unexplained. Clone size and the V and J calls come from that table; the DNA yielded D and trimming. This sample's table contains about 130,000 clones. Of the sample, roughly 2.5% is held by the ten largest clones.

In total, around 600 healthy bone marrow donors made up the cohort. Cohort members were all nominally healthy when sampled, although unrecorded immune exposures were likely present. The donor was CMV seronegative and was included in the group of a few hundred seronegative cohort members. Each donor provided a peripheral blood sample, and peripheral blood mononuclear cells were used for TCR beta sequencing. The Qiagen DNeasy Blood Extraction Kit was used to extract genomic DNA from the blood cell samples. The data are from a study of cytomegalovirus exposure and HLA in healthy donors (dated by TCRdb to 2016 to 2017). Study-wide context: In an earlier analysis of roughly 500 of the donors, under 300 Gb of sequence data and 90 million to 130 million unique TCR beta sequences from 150 million to 200 million T cells were reported. Rather than using new phenotypic data, the later analysis identified candidate immune exposures from TCR beta sequences and from how often those sequences occurred across donors. Both class I and class II loci were covered by HLA typing, at four-digit resolution. All discovery cohort repertoires had been generated using a single sequencing platform. In a later analysis, previously published TCR beta repertoires from 666 donors were re-analyzed and high-resolution HLA genotyping was added so that TCR occurrence patterns could be studied. Donor age, sex, ethnicity and CMV serostatus were compiled together with the repertoire data. Typing coverage differed by locus: A, B, C, DRB1 and DQB1 were typed in roughly 620-630 donors, DQA1 in roughly 500, DPA1 in some 610, and DPB1 in 400 to 490. Roughly 310 gigabases of sequencing data and tens of millions of unique TCR sequences were included in an early release covering several hundred HLA-typed donors. Because of strong linkage in the cohort, 4 to 6 DR-DQ haplotypes were treated as single units for association and clustering. The study profiled the T cell repertoires of some 610 subjects by immunosequencing and related them to cytomegalovirus serostatus. Besides the first cohort of under 700 subjects, a separate validation cohort made up of 120 different subjects was used. Among some 400 genotyped donors of the cohort, an average of about 240,000 unique TCR beta nucleotide sequences was sequenced per donor, of which about 18% were non-productive. An earlier analysis of a few hundred of the donors applied high-throughput TCR beta sequencing to assess whether each TCR beta V gene segment acted as functional or pseudogenic. The study aimed to test whether cataloging public T cell receptors could reveal signatures of past pathogen exposure. To predict cytomegalovirus infection status, the study combined high-throughput TCR immunosequencing, statistical association of individual TCRs with disease status, and machine learning. Of the roughly 390 genotyped donors, over 70% fell in the genetic ancestry cluster associated with self-reported Caucasian donors. In a later genetic analysis, genome-wide SNP genotypes for 398 of the 666 donors were used, and that subset was treated as a discovery cohort.

Overall results and qualifications from the work: In a later analysis, several top co-occurrence clusters were reported to appear linked to parvovirus B19, influenza, CMV and Epstein-Barr virus. Some IMGT-functional V segments, including TRBV6-2 and TRBV6-3, could not be told apart with the 87-base-pair reads, so those segments were excluded. Compared with the approximately 600-donor mean, donors in an Asian-associated ancestry cluster had fewer N-insertions in productive TCRs, according to a later genetic analysis. A few of the identified cytomegalovirus-associated TCR beta chains were confirmed in vitro to be specific for cytomegalovirus antigens. According to a later analysis, TCR association rates differed among HLA loci, with DRB1 alleles showing the most associated TCRs and HLA-C alleles showing the fewest. Specific HLA alleles were associated with 15,000 to 20,000 TCR beta sequences at a false discovery rate of 0.05 in a later analysis. The presence/absence analyses assumed that sequencing depth was roughly uniform across donors, and that assumption may not be true. In a later analysis, most CMV-associated TCR beta chains were found to appear HLA-restricted, with HLA associations seemingly driven largely by CMV exposure. Because counts were too low, 15 to 20 rarely observed V segments, including chromosome 9 orphons, were excluded from the earlier analysis of 587 of the donors. Cytomegalovirus status was reported to be diagnosed by the classifier with high specificity and sensitivity in both the original and validation cohorts. V-gene and J-gene trimming of TCR beta chains was associated with a missense DCLRE1C variant in a later genetic analysis, and the association was replicated in an independent cohort. Only TCR beta chains were sequenced in this cohort, and the absence of alpha or paired-chain data limited detectable features. Most TCR sequences were observed very rarely across donors, whereas some public TCRs were present in many individuals. According to the authors, the approach could potentially be generalized to other disease states and immunological phenotypes. A total of about 150 TCR beta chains were listed by the study as associated with cytomegalovirus. A later analysis found that HLA-associated TCR beta chains were more clonally expanded and had lower generation probabilities than equally common non-associated chains. In an earlier analysis of fewer than 700 of the donors, most TCR beta V segments appeared in productive rearrangements about 87% or about 30% of the time, broadly matching IMGT annotations. Assigning TCR associations to individual alleles was difficult when HLA alleles, especially DR and DQ, strongly co-occurred. Linkage disequilibrium might explain the correlated functional status among segregating V segments, but an unknown experimental factor could not be excluded. A cluster of highly shared sequence variants was judged likely to represent a technical artifact of the sequencing pipeline. Because some donors lacked HLA typing at each locus, the association tests relied only on the typed subset. A further reported finding was that TCR beta sequences accurately predicted the HLA-A and HLA-B alleles for most subjects in the first cohort. For the cohort, immune exposure information was limited to CMV serostatus.

Including the terminal cysteine and phenylalanine, the CDR3 comprises 17 residues. Kept here is only the CDR3 DNA, which spans 51 bases and is read in frame from base 1. V is pruned by 6 bases and J by 5 bases, leaving 10 bases of the junction without a gene match. The germline V gene provides CDR1 ENHRY and CDR2 SYGVKD. The chain uses TRBV10-3 and TRBJ2-5, and TRBD2 matches 15 of the central bases. The sample taken for sequencing was PBMCs. This clonotype was obtained from a man aged 30 to 45 in good health and CMV-seronegative. For the CDR3, the sequence is CAISAGTSGRPAETQYF. The DNA sequence is as follows: TGTGCCATCAGCGCCGGGACTAGCGGGAGGCCAGCGGAGACCCAGTACTTC.